The clone carrying this T cell receptor (beta chain) has a count of ten or more. No antigen is known for it. Findings and limits, study-wide: Larger-cohort validation covered only one TCR beta V-J rearrangement. Tumor memory CD4+ T cell TCR gene usage clustered with blood and lymph node memory CD4+ cells and lymph node naive CD4+ cells.

The sorted Tregs were CD4+CD25+CD127-/low cells. Constant-region reverse primers amplified full-length variable regions, followed by semi-nested Nested Universal Primer A PCR. One entry per CDR3 protein results from TCRdb running MiXCR on the 5' RACE reads. The sample has around 10,000 distinct CDR3 sequences; about 30% are singletons. The CDR3 runs to 11 residues. The ends were cut back, 6 bases at V and 4 bases at J, with 7 bases in the middle. Germline V gene lookup returns CDR1 SNHLY and CDR2 FYNNEI. The gene calls are TRBV2 and TRBJ2-7; no definite D call. Sequences were obtained from Tregs sorted from a lymph node. The source of this sequence is a female donor with breast cancer. The CDR3, as DNA: TGTGCCAGCAGCCCGGATTACGAGCAGTACTTC. Translated: CASSPDYEQYF.